This T cell receptor beta chain was sequenced in a study of T cell responses to AZD1222 COVID-19 vaccine. Overall study findings and caveats: Spike-specific TCR depth and breadth grew after two AZD1222 doses. Donors, mostly white British, included more females; clonal diversity was possibly underestimated. Across the whole spike, CD4 TCRs peaked at regions 160-218 and 743-854.

Worth noting for this clone: Its antigen is unknown.

The V and J ends lost 2 bases and 4 bases respectively, with 8 bases between them. The CDR3 is made up of 13 amino acids. The repertoire was sequenced with immunoSEQ multiplex PCR; TCRdb's copy has only in-frame clones and lacks some. In the table there are around 88,000 clones, 89% of which are singletons. The starting material was peripheral blood, obtained on day 0 of MenACWY control vaccination. V gene TRBV12-3 or TRBV12-4 combines with J gene TRBJ1-1, with TRBD1 as a possible D gene (5 bases). This sequence was found in an adult in good health. The CDR3 sequence: CASSLQGPTEAFF. As DNA, the CDR3 is TGTGCCAGCAGTTTACAGGGACCCACTGAAGCTTTCTTT.